A selection of T cell receptor beta chains follows, all from one sample in a study of T cells expressing NK-cell markers. From the 5' RACE reads, TCRdb lists one entry per CDR3 protein and no DNA. This table holds approximately 440,000 distinct CDR3 sequences. Sequencing was carried out using blood T cells: a sorted CD56 or NKG2C T cell subset, CD4+ or CD8+ T cells, or bulk PBMC T cells (not recorded which). The source is a woman aged 50 to 60 in good health. The CDR3 runs from the conserved cysteine through the conserved F or W.

J gene	V gene	CDR3 protein
TRBJ1-2	TRBV7-2	CASAGYNYGYTF
TRBJ2-3	TRBV12-3/TRBV12-4	CASSSSGYTTDTQYF
TRBJ1-5	TRBV20-1	CSALWGVGQPQHF
TRBJ2-2	TRBV4-1	CASSQDIAERAGELFF
TRBJ2-5	TRBV6-4	CASSDYLASYQETQYF
TRBJ2-1	TRBV5-1	CASSQTYYNEQFF
TRBJ2-4	TRBV28	CASSLQESIQYF
TRBJ2-2	TRBV12-3/TRBV12-4	CASSLNGGRNTGELFF
TRBJ1-4	TRBV29-1	CSVELAGSPSMDEKLFF
TRBJ2-3	TRBV29-1	CSASGRVIDTQYF
TRBJ1-5	TRBV20-1	CSASAHWGVDQPQHF
TRBJ2-1	TRBV5-1	CASSLESKNEQFF
TRBJ2-3	TRBV2	CASRGRLAGGDTQYF
TRBJ2-2	TRBV9	CASSPPQGRHGELFF
TRBJ2-3	TRBV20-1	CSQKRGWYTDTQYF
TRBJ1-4	TRBV9	CASNRDREGKLFF